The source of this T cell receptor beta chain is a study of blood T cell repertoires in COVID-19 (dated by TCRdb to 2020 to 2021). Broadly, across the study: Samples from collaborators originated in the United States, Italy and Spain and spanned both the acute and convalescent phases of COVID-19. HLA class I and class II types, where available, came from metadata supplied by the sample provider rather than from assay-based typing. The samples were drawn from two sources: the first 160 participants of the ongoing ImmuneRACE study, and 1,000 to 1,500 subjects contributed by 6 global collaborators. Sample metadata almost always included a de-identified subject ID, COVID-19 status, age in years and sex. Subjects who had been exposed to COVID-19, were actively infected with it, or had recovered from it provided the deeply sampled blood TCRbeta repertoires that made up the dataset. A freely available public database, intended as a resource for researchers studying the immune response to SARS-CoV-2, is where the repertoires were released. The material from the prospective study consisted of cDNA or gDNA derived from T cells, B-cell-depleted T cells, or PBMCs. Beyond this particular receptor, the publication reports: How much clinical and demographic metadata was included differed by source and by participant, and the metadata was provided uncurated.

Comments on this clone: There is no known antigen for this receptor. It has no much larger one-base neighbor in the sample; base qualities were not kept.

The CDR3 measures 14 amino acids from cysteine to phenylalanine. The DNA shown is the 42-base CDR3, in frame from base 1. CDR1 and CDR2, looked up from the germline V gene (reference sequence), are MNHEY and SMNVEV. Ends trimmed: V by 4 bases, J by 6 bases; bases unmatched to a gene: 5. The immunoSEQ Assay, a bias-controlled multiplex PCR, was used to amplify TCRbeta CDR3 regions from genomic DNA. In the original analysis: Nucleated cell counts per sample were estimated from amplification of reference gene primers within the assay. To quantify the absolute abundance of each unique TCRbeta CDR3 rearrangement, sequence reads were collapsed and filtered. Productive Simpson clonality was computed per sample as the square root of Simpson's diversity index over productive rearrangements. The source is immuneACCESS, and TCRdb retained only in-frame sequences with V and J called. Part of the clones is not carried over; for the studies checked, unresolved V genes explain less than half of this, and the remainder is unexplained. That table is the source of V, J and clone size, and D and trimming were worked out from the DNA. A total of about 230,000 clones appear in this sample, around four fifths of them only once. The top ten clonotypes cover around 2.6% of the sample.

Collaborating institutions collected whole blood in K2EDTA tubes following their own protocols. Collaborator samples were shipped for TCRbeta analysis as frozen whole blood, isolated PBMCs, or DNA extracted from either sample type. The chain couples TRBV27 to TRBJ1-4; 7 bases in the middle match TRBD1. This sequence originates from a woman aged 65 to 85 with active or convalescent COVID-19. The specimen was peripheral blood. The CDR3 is CASSSTGDHEKLFF. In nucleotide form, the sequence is TGTGCCAGCAGTTCTACAGGGGACCATGAAAAACTGTTTTTT.